A selection of T cell receptor beta chains follows, all from one sample in a study of shared clonotypes between healthy human individuals. Sequencing was performed with immunoSEQ multiplex PCR; in TCRdb, only in-frame clones are kept and a portion is missing. The data show approximately 500,000 clones, almost 97% seen once. Sequenced material: naive CD4+ T cells sorted from blood. These receptors were obtained from a woman aged 25 to 39 in good health. Both conserved end residues are part of each CDR3. Each record gives: V gene, J gene, D gene, clone size, CDR3 protein, CDR3 DNA. The D gene is left open where the match is weak. The listing skips clone size in some rows; elsewhere it reads once, few, many or a size class.

V gene: TRBV23-1; J gene: TRBJ1-1; D gene: TRBD1; clone size: NA; CDR3 protein: CASRQGMNTEAFF; CDR3 DNA: TGCGCCAGCAGACAGGGGATGAACACTGAAGCTTTCTTT
V gene: TRBV18; J gene: TRBJ1-1; D gene: NA; clone size: NA; CDR3 protein: CASSPGPGTEAFF; CDR3 DNA: TGTGCCAGCTCACCGGGACCTGGGACTGAAGCTTTCTTT
V gene: TRBV5-1; J gene: TRBJ2-3; D gene: TRBD1; clone size: NA; CDR3 protein: CASSWGQNTDTQYF; CDR3 DNA: TGCGCCAGCAGCTGGGGACAGAACACAGATACGCAGTATTTT
V gene: TRBV29-1; J gene: TRBJ2-2; D gene: NA; clone size: NA; CDR3 protein: CSFLVNTGELFF; CDR3 DNA: TGCAGCTTCCTAGTAAACACCGGGGAGCTGTTTTTT
V gene: TRBV18; J gene: TRBJ1-1; D gene: NA; clone size: NA; CDR3 protein: CASSPTVPPPSNTEAFF; CDR3 DNA: TGTGCCAGCTCACCAACGGTCCCCCCTCCAAGTAACACTGAAGCTTTCTTT
V gene: TRBV4-1; J gene: TRBJ1-5; D gene: NA; clone size: NA; CDR3 protein: CASSQFSNQPQHF; CDR3 DNA: TGCGCCAGCAGCCAATTTAGCAATCAGCCCCAGCATTTT
V gene: TRBV19; J gene: TRBJ1-1; D gene: NA; clone size: NA; CDR3 protein: CASSRSLEAFF; CDR3 DNA: TGTGCCAGTAGTAGGTCACTTGAAGCTTTCTTT
V gene: TRBV2; J gene: TRBJ2-7; D gene: NA; clone size: NA; CDR3 protein: CASKRRGYEQYF; CDR3 DNA: TGTGCCAGCAAGCGGAGGGGCTACGAGCAGTACTTC
V gene: TRBV28; J gene: TRBJ1-5; D gene: TRBD1; clone size: NA; CDR3 protein: CASSIPGTGAYSNQPQHF; CDR3 DNA: TGTGCCAGCAGTATACCCGGGACAGGGGCCTATAGCAATCAGCCCCAGCATTTT
V gene: TRBV19; J gene: TRBJ2-1; D gene: NA; clone size: NA; CDR3 protein: CASSTIAETYNEQFF; CDR3 DNA: TGTGCCAGTAGTACTATAGCGGAGACCTACAATGAGCAGTTCTTC
V gene: TRBV28; J gene: TRBJ2-7; D gene: NA; clone size: NA; CDR3 protein: CASNSGTPYEQYF; CDR3 DNA: TGTGCCAGCAATTCCGGGACTCCCTACGAGCAGTACTTC
V gene: TRBV19; J gene: TRBJ1-4; D gene: NA; clone size: NA; CDR3 protein: CASSLRDYEKLFF; CDR3 DNA: TGTGCCAGTAGTTTGAGAGACTATGAAAAACTGTTTTTT
V gene: TRBV7-9; J gene: TRBJ1-3; D gene: TRBD1; clone size: NA; CDR3 protein: CASSPPGTGVSSGNTIYF; CDR3 DNA: TGTGCCAGCAGCCCCCCCGGGACAGGGGTAAGCTCTGGAAACACCATATATTTT
V gene: TRBV28; J gene: TRBJ2-6; D gene: NA; clone size: NA; CDR3 protein: CASSSQGSGANVLTF; CDR3 DNA: TGTGCCAGCAGCTCACAGGGATCTGGGGCCAACGTCCTGACTTTC
V gene: TRBV28; J gene: TRBJ1-1; D gene: NA; clone size: NA; CDR3 protein: CASRTERRGAFF; CDR3 DNA: TGTGCCAGCAGGACAGAACGCCGTGGTGCTTTCTTT
V gene: TRBV28; J gene: TRBJ2-3; D gene: NA; clone size: NA; CDR3 protein: CASSLEIDTQYF; CDR3 DNA: TGTGCCAGCAGTTTGGAGATAGATACGCAGTATTTT
V gene: TRBV2; J gene: TRBJ2-2; D gene: TRBD2; clone size: NA; CDR3 protein: CASSVASGYTGELFF; CDR3 DNA: TGTGCCAGCAGTGTGGCTAGCGGATACACCGGGGAGCTGTTTTTT
V gene: TRBV30; J gene: TRBJ1-5; D gene: TRBD1; clone size: NA; CDR3 protein: CAWSVGGQAGFQPQHF; CDR3 DNA: TGTGCCTGGAGTGTAGGGGGACAGGCAGGCTTTCAGCCCCAGCATTTT
V gene: TRBV4-1; J gene: TRBJ2-2; D gene: NA; clone size: NA; CDR3 protein: CASSQYGRTTNTGELFF; CDR3 DNA: TGCGCCAGCAGCCAATATGGTAGGACAACGAACACCGGGGAGCTGTTTTTT
V gene: TRBV9; J gene: TRBJ2-1; D gene: NA; clone size: NA; CDR3 protein: CASSVALLGSSYNEQFF; CDR3 DNA: TGTGCCAGCAGCGTAGCCCTACTAGGGAGCTCCTACAATGAGCAGTTCTTC
V gene: TRBV10-1; J gene: TRBJ2-7; D gene: NA; clone size: NA; CDR3 protein: CASSPGHGPDEQYF; CDR3 DNA: TGCGCCAGCAGCCCGGGTCATGGGCCGGACGAGCAGTACTTC
V gene: TRBV18; J gene: TRBJ1-1; D gene: TRBD1; clone size: NA; CDR3 protein: CASSPRDSPNTEAFF; CDR3 DNA: TGTGCCAGCTCACCAAGGGACAGCCCGAACACTGAAGCTTTCTTT
V gene: TRBV11-3; J gene: TRBJ1-3; D gene: NA; clone size: NA; CDR3 protein: CASSLVPGAVGNTIYF; CDR3 DNA: TGTGCCAGCAGCTTAGTTCCGGGGGCAGTTGGAAACACCATATATTTT
V gene: TRBV7-2; J gene: TRBJ2-5; D gene: NA; clone size: once; CDR3 protein: CASSLGVAETQYF; CDR3 DNA: TGTGCCAGCAGCTTAGGGGTTGCGGAGACCCAGTACTTC
V gene: TRBV7-9; J gene: TRBJ1-5; D gene: NA; clone size: NA; CDR3 protein: CASSLQGGDQPQHF; CDR3 DNA: TGTGCCAGCAGCCTACAGGGCGGGGATCAGCCCCAGCATTTT
V gene: TRBV27; J gene: TRBJ2-1; D gene: TRBD1; clone size: NA; CDR3 protein: CASLPGGLDPWSEQFF; CDR3 DNA: TGTGCCTCCCTCCCAGGGGGCCTGGACCCATGGAGTGAGCAGTTCTTC
V gene: TRBV28; J gene: TRBJ1-2; D gene: TRBD1; clone size: NA; CDR3 protein: CASKPGQAIYGYTF; CDR3 DNA: TGTGCCAGCAAGCCGGGACAGGCGATCTATGGCTACACCTTC
V gene: TRBV2; J gene: TRBJ2-6; D gene: NA; clone size: NA; CDR3 protein: CASSFSGVSGANVLTF; CDR3 DNA: TGTGCCAGCAGTTTTAGCGGAGTCTCTGGGGCCAACGTCCTGACTTTC
V gene: TRBV18; J gene: TRBJ1-1; D gene: TRBD1; clone size: NA; CDR3 protein: CASSPITTGLTLRNTEAFF; CDR3 DNA: TGTGCCAGCTCACCTATCACGACAGGGTTGACGTTAAGGAACACTGAAGCTTTCTTT
V gene: TRBV11-2; J gene: TRBJ2-1; D gene: NA; clone size: NA; CDR3 protein: CASSSDLYEQFF; CDR3 DNA: TGTGCCAGCAGTTCGGACCTGTATGAGCAGTTCTTC
V gene: TRBV19; J gene: TRBJ2-1; D gene: TRBD1; clone size: NA; CDR3 protein: CASSTRQGGSNEQFF; CDR3 DNA: TGTGCCAGTAGTACGAGACAGGGTGGGTCCAATGAGCAGTTCTTC
V gene: TRBV7-9; J gene: TRBJ1-1; D gene: NA; clone size: NA; CDR3 protein: CASSFGGNTEAFF; CDR3 DNA: TGTGCCAGCAGCTTCGGGGGGAACACTGAAGCTTTCTTT
V gene: TRBV7-2; J gene: TRBJ1-2; D gene: NA; clone size: NA; CDR3 protein: CASSLGGDYGYTF; CDR3 DNA: TGTGCCAGCAGCTTAGGCGGTGATTATGGCTACACCTTC
V gene: TRBV4-2; J gene: TRBJ2-1; D gene: TRBD2; clone size: NA; CDR3 protein: CASSQATGTSGNDYNEQFF; CDR3 DNA: TGTGCCAGCAGCCAAGCTACCGGGACTAGCGGGAACGACTACAATGAGCAGTTCTTC
V gene: TRBV5-1; J gene: TRBJ2-2; D gene: NA; clone size: NA; CDR3 protein: CASSRDRFRRGGELFF; CDR3 DNA: TGCGCCAGCAGCCGTGACCGATTCCGACGTGGCGGGGAGCTGTTTTTT
V gene: TRBV5-1; J gene: TRBJ2-5; D gene: TRBD1; clone size: NA; CDR3 protein: CASKTGGAETQYF; CDR3 DNA: TGCGCCAGCAAAACAGGGGGCGCAGAGACCCAGTACTTC
V gene: TRBV29-1; J gene: TRBJ1-2; D gene: NA; clone size: NA; CDR3 protein: CTSEGLPGGYTF; CDR3 DNA: TGCACCAGTGAGGGGCTCCCAGGAGGCTACACCTTC
V gene: TRBV18; J gene: TRBJ1-5; D gene: NA; clone size: NA; CDR3 protein: CASSPRVDQPQHF; CDR3 DNA: TGTGCCAGCTCACCCAGGGTGGATCAGCCCCAGCATTTT
V gene: TRBV11-2; J gene: TRBJ2-1; D gene: NA; clone size: NA; CDR3 protein: CASTRGLEDEQFF; CDR3 DNA: TGTGCCAGCACCCGAGGGCTAGAGGATGAGCAGTTCTTC
V gene: TRBV7-2; J gene: TRBJ2-7; D gene: TRBD2; clone size: NA; CDR3 protein: CASSFAGGPDEQYF; CDR3 DNA: TGTGCCAGCAGCTTCGCGGGAGGGCCGGACGAGCAGTACTTC
V gene: TRBV10-2; J gene: TRBJ1-1; D gene: NA; clone size: NA; CDR3 protein: CASSENQNTEAFF; CDR3 DNA: TGCGCCAGCAGTGAGAACCAAAACACTGAAGCTTTCTTT
V gene: TRBV27; J gene: TRBJ1-1; D gene: TRBD1; clone size: NA; CDR3 protein: CASSTPDRARGRTEAFF; CDR3 DNA: TGTGCCAGCAGTACCCCGGACAGGGCGAGGGGTCGCACTGAAGCTTTCTTT
V gene: TRBV19; J gene: TRBJ2-3; D gene: NA; clone size: NA; CDR3 protein: CARGGRDTQYF; CDR3 DNA: TGTGCCAGGGGGGGGCGAGATACGCAGTATTTT
V gene: TRBV4-1; J gene: TRBJ2-4; D gene: TRBD2; clone size: NA; CDR3 protein: CASSHGRAFTKNIQYF; CDR3 DNA: TGCGCCAGCAGCCACGGGAGGGCCTTTACCAAAAACATTCAGTACTTC
V gene: TRBV28; J gene: TRBJ2-2; D gene: TRBD2; clone size: NA; CDR3 protein: CASSSRLADTGELFF; CDR3 DNA: TGTGCCAGCAGTTCCCGACTAGCAGACACCGGGGAGCTGTTTTTT
V gene: TRBV18; J gene: TRBJ2-7; D gene: NA; clone size: NA; CDR3 protein: CASSPPLLYEQYF; CDR3 DNA: TGTGCCAGCTCACCACCGCTATTATACGAGCAGTACTTC
V gene: TRBV5-4; J gene: TRBJ1-2; D gene: TRBD1; clone size: NA; CDR3 protein: CASSFGGTGVGDYGYTF; CDR3 DNA: TGTGCCAGCAGCTTTGGGGGGACAGGGGTCGGCGACTATGGCTACACCTTC
V gene: TRBV5-1; J gene: TRBJ2-4; D gene: NA; clone size: NA; CDR3 protein: CASSFNREVHYF; CDR3 DNA: TGCGCCAGCAGCTTCAACAGGGAGGTTCACTACTTC